This record concerns one T cell receptor beta chain sequence. Its cognate antigen is unknown. Compared with germline, one end of the junction differs, possibly owing to a read error. MiXCR was run by TCRdb on the 5' RACE reads, yielding one entry per CDR3 protein. The data contain about 170,000 distinct CDR3 sequences, roughly 13% of them singletons. The CDR3 is 16 amino acids. Looked up from germline, CDR1 is MNHEY and CDR2 is SVGEGT. This entry is derived from a study of T-cell memory formation after mild COVID-19. Regarding the study as a whole: There was no confirmation that second-wave clones peaking on day 37 were SARS-CoV-2 specific. Certain responding clones were present in pre-infection memory, suggesting participation of cross-reactive memory.

This TCR came from a man younger than 30 who had mild COVID-19 (a few samples of this study predate the infection). Cell type and time point are not known. The specimen sequenced was PBMCs or a T cell subset sorted from them (not recorded which). The chain uses TRBV6-2 or TRBV6-3 and TRBJ2-3; TRBD2 matches 8 bases. The CDR3 loop is CASSHSREGGTDTQYF. CDR3 nucleotides: TGTGCCAGCAGTCACTCCCGGGAGGGAGGCACAGATACGCAGTATTTT.